This T cell receptor beta chain is drawn from a study of T cell responses to AZD1222 COVID-19 vaccine. Overall study results and limits: When two AZD1222 doses had been given, Spike-specific TCR breadth and depth rose. The study identified only 6 or 7 AZD1222 recipients as seropositive at baseline. Spike-spanning, vaccine-associated CD4 TCRs were dominant at 160-218 and 743-854.

About this clone itself: What it binds is unknown.

TCRdb's copy holds only in-frame clones and misses some; the assay was immunoSEQ multiplex PCR. The table records about 220,000 clones, 85% to 95% of them present only once. In germline, CDR1 is SNHLY, CDR2 FYNNEI. Between the trimmed V and J ends, which lost 2 bases and 10 bases, there was a span of 13 bases. The CDR3 runs 13 residues. Sequencing was performed on peripheral blood, taken on day 0 of MenACWY control vaccination. The sequence was obtained from an adult in good health. The chain carries TRBV2 and TRBJ2-3; a possible D gene is TRBD2 (6 bases). The CDR3: CASSEQEGFAQYF. As DNA, the CDR3 is TGTGCCAGCAGTGAACAGGAGGGATTCGCGCAGTATTTT.